This T cell receptor (beta chain) appears in the sequencing data of a study of T cell repertoires and Cas9 in healthy adults. Study summary: SpCas9-reactive CD4 and CD8 T cells were characterized for potency, cytotoxicity and lineage. Study outcomes and limitations: Reportedly, SpCas9-reactive effector T cell proliferation and function were mitigated by SpCas9-reactive Tregs in vitro.

Sequencing was performed with immunoSEQ multiplex PCR; in TCRdb, only in-frame clones are kept and a portion is missing. This sample has 11,000 to 15,000 clones, with 89% found just once. V was cut by 2 bases and J by 8 bases, with 15 bases left in between. The CDR3 is 14 residues long. Per the germline V gene, CDR1 is MRHNA and CDR2 is SNTAGT. For this clone: No antigen is known for it.

The chain carries TRBV6-4 and TRBJ1-2, with no clear D. Sequenced material: Tregs (CD4+, CD25+, CD127-, CD137-, CD154-) from PBMCs; culture status not recorded. The source of this sequence is a human donor in good health. In nucleotides, the CDR3 is TGTGCCAGCAGTGACGGTGCCGGGTCGGGAGGCTACACCTTC. It specifies CASSDGAGSGGYTF.